This T cell receptor (beta chain) was found in a study of tissue T cells after allogeneic stem cell transplantation. Points from the study as a whole: Blood and spleen captured only part of the tissue TCR repertoire. Anatomically similar tissues had similar TCR repertoires within each patient.

Sequencing of TCRbeta CDR3 at survey depth gave sequences and template counts. TCRdb's table, derived via immunoSEQ multiplex PCR, lists solely in-frame clones and lacks some. The repertoire holds 15,000 to 20,000 clones, with 55% to 75% as singletons. In the case of this clone: Its antigen is as yet unknown. The gene symbols are mouse symbols. With the read ending 1 residue before the CDR3 end, the germline J gene is used to fill in that end.

Germline trimming cut 7 bases from V and 4 bases from J; bases unmatched to any gene: 1. CDR3 length: 11 residues. From germline, CDR1 is GFQATS and CDR2 STVNSAI. This clonotype was sampled from a female BALB/c mouse in good health. The mouse strain carries the MHC haplotype H2-d. The chain recombines TRBV20 with TRBJ2-1; 7 bases match TRBD1. Sequences were obtained from spleen. Partial CDR3 DNA: TGTGGTGTGGGACAGTATGCTGAGCAGTTC. Protein: CGVGQYAEQF. The entire CDR3 is CGVGQYAEQFF. The full variable domain, rest sourced from reference TRBV20 and TRBJ2-1, is GALVYQYPRRTICKSGTSMRMECQAVGFQATSVAWYRQSPQKTFELIALSTVNSAIKYEQNFTQEKFPISHPNLSFSSMTVLNAYLEDRGLYLCGVGQYAEQFFGPGTRLTVL.